This TCR beta chain originates from a study of blood T cell repertoires in COVID-19. Study-wide background: COVID-19 samples from acute and convalescent phases originated in the United States, Italy and Spain.

In the original workflow: Reference gene primer amplification gave estimated nucleated cell counts. Data came from immunoSEQ multiplex PCR; TCRdb stores just in-frame clones and leaves some out. V, J and clone size are those of that table, while D and trimming were read from the DNA. Of roughly 20,000 clones in the sample, about nine tenths were seen once. Germline lookup yields CDR1 MNHEY and CDR2 SMNVEV (reference sequence). Trimming removed 5 bases from V and 4 bases from J; junction bases left unmatched: 8. This CDR3 has 15 amino acids. Sample: peripheral blood. The chain uses TRBV27 and TRBJ2-1, with 7 bases that match TRBD2. This receptor was obtained from a human donor in a cohort sampled during active COVID-19. The CDR3 bases are TGTGCCAGCAGTCCCGATTGGGGGGGGTACAATGAGCAGTTCTTC. Residues: CASSPDWGGYNEQFF.